What follows is one T cell receptor beta chain and its context. V dropped 4 bases and J dropped 8 bases, with 13 bases sitting between them. CDR1 and CDR2 from the germline V gene are SGHDT and YYEEEE. The CDR3 contains 13 residues. Assay used: immunoSEQ multiplex PCR; TCRdb lists only in-frame clones, some missing. Among 81,000 or so clones listed, about 93% were seen once. Samples were taken at baseline and on day 1 of cycles 4 and 7. This specimen comes from a study of OX40 agonist ivuxolimab in advanced cancers. The sample here was CD4+ or CD8+ T cells sorted from blood, taken in a trial of the OX40 agonist ivuxolimab. V usage is TRBV5-6 and J usage is TRBJ1-5; D is possibly TRBD1 (5 bases). The sequence was obtained from an adult with an advanced solid tumor such as melanoma, head and neck, liver or kidney cancer. In DNA, the CDR3 is TGTGCCAGCAGCGTGGGGGGGATCGAGCCCCAGCATTTT. Translated, it gives CASSVGGIEPQHF.